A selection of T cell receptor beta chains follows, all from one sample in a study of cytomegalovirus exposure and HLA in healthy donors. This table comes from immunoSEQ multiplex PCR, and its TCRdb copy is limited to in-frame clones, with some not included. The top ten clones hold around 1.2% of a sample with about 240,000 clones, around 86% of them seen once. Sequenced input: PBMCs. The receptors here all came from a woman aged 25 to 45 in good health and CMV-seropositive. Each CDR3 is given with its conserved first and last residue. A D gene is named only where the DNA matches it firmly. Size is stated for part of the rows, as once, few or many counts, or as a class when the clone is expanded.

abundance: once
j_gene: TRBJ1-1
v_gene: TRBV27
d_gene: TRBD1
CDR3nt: TGTGCCAGCAGGCTAACTGAGGACAGGAGAAACACTGAAGCTTTCTTT
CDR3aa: CASRLTEDRRNTEAFF

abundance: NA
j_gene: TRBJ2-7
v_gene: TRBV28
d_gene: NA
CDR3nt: TGTGCCAGCAGCCTAGGATCTTTTACACCCTCCTACGAGCAGTACTTC
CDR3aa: CASSLGSFTPSYEQYF

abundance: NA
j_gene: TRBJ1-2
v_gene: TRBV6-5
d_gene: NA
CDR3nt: TGTGCCAGCAGTTACCGCAGGGAAAACTATGGCTACACCTTC
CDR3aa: CASSYRRENYGYTF

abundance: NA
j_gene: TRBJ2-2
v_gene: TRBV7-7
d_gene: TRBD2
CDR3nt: TGTGCCAGCAGCCCCCACCCTAGCGGGAGCGGGGAGCTGTTTTTT
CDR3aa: CASSPHPSGSGELFF

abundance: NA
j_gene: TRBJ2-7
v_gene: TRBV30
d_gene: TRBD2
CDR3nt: TGTGCCTGGAGTGTAATTTGGGAGGGACGCTACGAGCAGTACTTC
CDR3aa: CAWSVIWEGRYEQYF

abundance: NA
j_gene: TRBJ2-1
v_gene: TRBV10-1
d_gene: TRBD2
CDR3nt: TGCGCCAGCAGTGAGTCGAAAGGCGGGAGTATCTACAATGAGCAGTTCTTC
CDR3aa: CASSESKGGSIYNEQFF

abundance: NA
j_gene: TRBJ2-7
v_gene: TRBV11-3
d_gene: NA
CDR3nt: TGTGCCAGCAGCTTGGAGGGGGCTGTCTACGAGCAGTACTTC
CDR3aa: CASSLEGAVYEQYF

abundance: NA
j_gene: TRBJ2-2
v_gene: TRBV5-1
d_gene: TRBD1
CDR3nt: TGCGCCAGCAGCCTGGACAGGGTTCTGTTTTTT
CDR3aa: CASSLDRVLFF

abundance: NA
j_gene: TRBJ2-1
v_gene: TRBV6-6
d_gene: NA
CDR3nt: TGTGCCAGCAGTTCCCCTTCCCTGAGCGGGTCGAATGAGCAGTTCTTC
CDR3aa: CASSSPSLSGSNEQFF

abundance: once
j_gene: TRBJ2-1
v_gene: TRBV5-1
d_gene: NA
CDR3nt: TGCGCCAGCAGCCGGACCGCGCAGGGGAATGAGCAGTTCTTC
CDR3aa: CASSRTAQGNEQFF

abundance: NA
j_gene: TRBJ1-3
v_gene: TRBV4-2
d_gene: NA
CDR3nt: TGTGCCAGCAGCCCACCCACTGGAGGGAACACCATATATTTT
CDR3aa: CASSPPTGGNTIYF

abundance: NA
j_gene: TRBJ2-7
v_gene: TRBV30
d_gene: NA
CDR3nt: TGTGCCTGGAGTGTAGGAGGGGTCTACGAGCAGTACTTC
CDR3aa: CAWSVGGVYEQYF

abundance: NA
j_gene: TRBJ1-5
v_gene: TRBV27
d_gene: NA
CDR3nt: TGTGCCAGCAGTTTATACGGTTTGAATCAGCCCCAGCATTTT
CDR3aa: CASSLYGLNQPQHF

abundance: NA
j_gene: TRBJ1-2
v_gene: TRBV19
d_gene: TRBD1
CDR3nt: TGTGCCAGTAGCCCCGCCGGGACAGGGGGCGCCTATGGCTACACCTTC
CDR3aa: CASSPAGTGGAYGYTF

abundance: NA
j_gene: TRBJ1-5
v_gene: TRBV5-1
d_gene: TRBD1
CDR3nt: TGCGCCAGCAGCTTGGCGGGACAGGGTAGTCAGCCCCAGCATTTT
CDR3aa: CASSLAGQGSQPQHF

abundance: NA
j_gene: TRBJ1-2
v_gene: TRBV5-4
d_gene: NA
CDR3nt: TGTGCCAGCAGCTTAAGGGAGGGGGCTAACTATGGCTACACCTTC
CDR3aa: CASSLREGANYGYTF

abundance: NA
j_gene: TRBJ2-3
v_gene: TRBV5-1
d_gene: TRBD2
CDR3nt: TGCGCCAGCAGCTTGGCCGGGCCAAGCGGGGGGTATTTT
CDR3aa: CASSLAGPSGGYF

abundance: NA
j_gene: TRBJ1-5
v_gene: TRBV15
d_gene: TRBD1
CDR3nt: TGTGCCACCAGCAGATCGGGGACAGTAAATAGCAATCAGCCCCAGCATTTT
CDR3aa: CATSRSGTVNSNQPQHF

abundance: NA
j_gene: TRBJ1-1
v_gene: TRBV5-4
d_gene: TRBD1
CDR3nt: TGTGCCAGCAGCCGCGGAGGGACAGGGGGGACTGAAGCTTTCTTT
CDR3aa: CASSRGGTGGTEAFF

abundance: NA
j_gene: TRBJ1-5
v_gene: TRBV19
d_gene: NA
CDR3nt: TGTGCCAGTAGTATAAGGCAGGGGTACGATCAGCCCCAGCATTTT
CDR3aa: CASSIRQGYDQPQHF

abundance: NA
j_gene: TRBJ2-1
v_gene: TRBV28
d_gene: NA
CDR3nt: TGTGCCAGCAGTTTCACCGGGAGCCTGTCCTACAATGAGCAGTTCTTC
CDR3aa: CASSFTGSLSYNEQFF

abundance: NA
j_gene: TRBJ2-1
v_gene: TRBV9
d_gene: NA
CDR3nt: TGTGCCAGCAGCGTCTTTCGGGATTACAATGAGCAGTTCTTC
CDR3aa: CASSVFRDYNEQFF

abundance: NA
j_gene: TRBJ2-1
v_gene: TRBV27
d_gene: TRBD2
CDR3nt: TGTGCCAGCAGTTCCTTGGGACTAGCGGACAATGAGCAGTTCTTC
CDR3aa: CASSSLGLADNEQFF

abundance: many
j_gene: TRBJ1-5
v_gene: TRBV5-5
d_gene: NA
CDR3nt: TGTGCCAGCAGCTTGGAACGGCAGGGAAGTCAGCCCCAGCATTTT
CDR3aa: CASSLERQGSQPQHF

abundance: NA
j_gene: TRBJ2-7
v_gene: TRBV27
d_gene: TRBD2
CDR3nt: TGTGCCAGCAGTTCAGGGACTAGCGGATCCTACGAGCAGTACTTC
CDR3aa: CASSSGTSGSYEQYF

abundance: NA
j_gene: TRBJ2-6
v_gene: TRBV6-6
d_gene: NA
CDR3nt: TGTGCCAGCAGTTTCGCGGACTCTGGGGCCAACGTCCTGACTTTC
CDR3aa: CASSFADSGANVLTF

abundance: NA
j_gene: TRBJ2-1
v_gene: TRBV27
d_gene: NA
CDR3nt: TGTGCCAGCAGTTTGACGGGAAACAATGAGCAGTTCTTC
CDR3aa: CASSLTGNNEQFF

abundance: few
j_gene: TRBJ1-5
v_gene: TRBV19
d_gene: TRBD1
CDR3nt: TGTGCCACCTTAAGGGACAGCGATAGCAATCAGCCCCAGCATTTT
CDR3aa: CATLRDSDSNQPQHF

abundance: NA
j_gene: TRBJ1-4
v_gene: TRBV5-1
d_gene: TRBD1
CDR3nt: TGCGCCAGCAGCTTGGGCAACCCCGGACGTGGGACAGGTGAAAAACTGTTTTTT
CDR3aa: CASSLGNPGRGTGEKLFF

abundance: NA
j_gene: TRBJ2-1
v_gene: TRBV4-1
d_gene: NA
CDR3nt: TGCGCCAGCAGCCAAGACGGGTTAGGGGGTGAGCAGTTCTTC
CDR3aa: CASSQDGLGGEQFF

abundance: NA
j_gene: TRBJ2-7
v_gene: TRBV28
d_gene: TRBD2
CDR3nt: TGTGCCAGCAGTCACCGTAGCGGGACCCTCTACGAGCAGTACTTC
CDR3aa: CASSHRSGTLYEQYF